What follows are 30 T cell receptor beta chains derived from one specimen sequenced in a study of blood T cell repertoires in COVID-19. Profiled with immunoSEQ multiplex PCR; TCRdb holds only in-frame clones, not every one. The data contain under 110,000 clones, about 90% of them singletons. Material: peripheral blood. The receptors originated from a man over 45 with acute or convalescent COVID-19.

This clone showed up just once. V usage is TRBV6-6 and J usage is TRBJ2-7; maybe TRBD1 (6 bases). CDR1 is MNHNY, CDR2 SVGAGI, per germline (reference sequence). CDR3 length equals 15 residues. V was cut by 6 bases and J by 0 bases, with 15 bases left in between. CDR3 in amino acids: CASSYLGQSSYEQYF. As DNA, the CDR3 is TGTGCCAGCAGCTATCTCGGACAGTCCTCCTACGAGCAGTACTTC.

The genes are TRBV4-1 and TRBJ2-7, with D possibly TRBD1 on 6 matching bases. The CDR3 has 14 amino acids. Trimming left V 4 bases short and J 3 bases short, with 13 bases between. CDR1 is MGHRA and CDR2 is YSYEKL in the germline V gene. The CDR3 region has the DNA TGCGCCAGCAGCCTATCACGGGACATCTACGAGCAGTACTTC. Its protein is CASSLSRDIYEQYF.

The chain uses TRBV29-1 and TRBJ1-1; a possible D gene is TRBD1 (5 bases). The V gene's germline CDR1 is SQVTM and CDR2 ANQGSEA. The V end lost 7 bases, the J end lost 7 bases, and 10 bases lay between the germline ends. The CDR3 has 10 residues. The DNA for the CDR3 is TGCAGCGGGGGGACGGGTGAAGCTTTCTTT. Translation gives CSGGTGEAFF.

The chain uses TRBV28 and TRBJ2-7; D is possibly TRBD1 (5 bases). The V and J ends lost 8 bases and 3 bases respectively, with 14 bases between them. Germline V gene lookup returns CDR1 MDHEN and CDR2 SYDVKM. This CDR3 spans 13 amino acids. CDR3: CASLSGHYYEQYF. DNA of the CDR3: TGTGCCAGCCTATCCGGACACTACTACGAGCAGTACTTC.

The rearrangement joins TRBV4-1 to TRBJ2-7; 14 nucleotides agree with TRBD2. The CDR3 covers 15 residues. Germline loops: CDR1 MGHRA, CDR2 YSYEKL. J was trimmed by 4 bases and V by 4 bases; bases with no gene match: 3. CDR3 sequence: CASSRTSGGSYEQYF. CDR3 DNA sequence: TGCGCCAGCAGCCGGACTAGCGGGGGGTCGTACGAGCAGTACTTC.

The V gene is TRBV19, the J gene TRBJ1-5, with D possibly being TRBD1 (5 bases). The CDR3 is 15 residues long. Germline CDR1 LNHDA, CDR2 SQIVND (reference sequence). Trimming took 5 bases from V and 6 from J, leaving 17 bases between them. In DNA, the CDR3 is TGTGCCAGTAGTGCACAAACCCCGGGGGTTCAGCCCCAGCATTTT. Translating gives CASSAQTPGVQPQHF.

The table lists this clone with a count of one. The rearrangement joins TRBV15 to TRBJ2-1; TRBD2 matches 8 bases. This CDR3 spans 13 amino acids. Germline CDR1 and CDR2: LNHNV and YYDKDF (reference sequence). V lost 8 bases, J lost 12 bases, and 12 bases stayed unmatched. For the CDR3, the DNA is TGTGCCACCTCCCCGGACCCCCGGGGGGGGCAGTTCTTC. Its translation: CATSPDPRGGQFF.

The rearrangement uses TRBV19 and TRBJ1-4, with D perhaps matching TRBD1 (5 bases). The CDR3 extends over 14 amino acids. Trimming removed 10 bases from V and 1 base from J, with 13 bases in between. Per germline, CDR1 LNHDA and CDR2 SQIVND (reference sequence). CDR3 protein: CATGHRGTNEKLFF. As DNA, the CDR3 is TGTGCCACCGGACATAGGGGAACTAATGAAAAACTGTTTTTT.

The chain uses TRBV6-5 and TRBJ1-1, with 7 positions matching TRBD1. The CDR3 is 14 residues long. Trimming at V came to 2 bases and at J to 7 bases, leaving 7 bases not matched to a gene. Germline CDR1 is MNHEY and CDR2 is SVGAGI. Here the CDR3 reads CASSYLKQGHEAFF. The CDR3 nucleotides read TGTGCCAGCAGTTACCTTAAACAGGGGCATGAAGCTTTCTTT.

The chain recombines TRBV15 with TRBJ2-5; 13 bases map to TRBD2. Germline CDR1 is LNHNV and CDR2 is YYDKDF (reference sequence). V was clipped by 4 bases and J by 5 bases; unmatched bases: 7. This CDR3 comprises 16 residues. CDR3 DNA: TGTGCCACCAGCAAGGGACTAGCGGGGCGGGGTGAGACCCAGTACTTC. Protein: CATSKGLAGRGETQYF.

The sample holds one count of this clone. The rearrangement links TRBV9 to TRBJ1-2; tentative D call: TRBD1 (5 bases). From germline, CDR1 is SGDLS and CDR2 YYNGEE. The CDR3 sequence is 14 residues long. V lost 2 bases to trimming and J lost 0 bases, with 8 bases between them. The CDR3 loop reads CASSVRQSNYGYTF. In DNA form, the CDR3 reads TGTGCCAGCAGCGTCCGACAGTCTAACTATGGCTACACCTTC.

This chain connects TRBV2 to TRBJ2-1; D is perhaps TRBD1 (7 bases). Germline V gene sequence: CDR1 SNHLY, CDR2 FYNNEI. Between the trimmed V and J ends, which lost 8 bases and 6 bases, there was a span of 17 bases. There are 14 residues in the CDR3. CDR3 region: CASAGRGRSNEQFF. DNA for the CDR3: TGTGCCAGCGCGGGAAGGGGGCGTAGCAATGAGCAGTTCTTC. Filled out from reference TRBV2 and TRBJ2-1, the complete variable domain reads EPEVTQTPSHQVTQMGQEVILRCVPISNHLYFYWYRQILGQKVEFLVSFYNNEISEKSEIFDDQFSVERPDGSNFTLKIRSTKLEDSAMYFCASAGRGRSNEQFFGPGTRLTVL.

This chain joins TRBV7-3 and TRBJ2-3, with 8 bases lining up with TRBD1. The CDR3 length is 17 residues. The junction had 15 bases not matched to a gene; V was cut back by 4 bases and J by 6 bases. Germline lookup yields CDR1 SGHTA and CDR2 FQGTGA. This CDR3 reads CASSSPGEQGARDTQYF. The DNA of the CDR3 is TGTGCCAGCAGCTCCCCAGGGGAGCAGGGGGCGCGGGATACGCAGTATTTT. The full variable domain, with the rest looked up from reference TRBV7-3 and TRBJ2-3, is GAGVSQTPSNKVTEKGKYVELRCDPISGHTALYWYRQSLGQGPEFLIYFQGTGAADDSGLPNDRFFAVRPEGSVSTLKIQRTERGDSAVYLCASSSPGEQGARDTQYFGPGTRLTVL.

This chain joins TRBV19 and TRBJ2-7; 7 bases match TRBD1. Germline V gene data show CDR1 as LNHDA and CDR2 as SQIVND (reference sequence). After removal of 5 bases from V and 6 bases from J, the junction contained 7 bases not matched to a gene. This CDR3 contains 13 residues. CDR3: CASSYEGAVEQYF. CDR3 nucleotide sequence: TGTGCCAGTAGTTATGAGGGGGCAGTCGAGCAGTACTTC. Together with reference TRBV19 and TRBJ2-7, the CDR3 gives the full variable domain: DGGITQSPKYLFRKEGQNVTLSCEQNLNHDAMYWYRQDPGQGLRLIYYSQIVNDFQKGDIAEGYSVSREKKESFPLTVTSAQKNPTAFYLCASSYEGAVEQYFGPGTRLTVT.

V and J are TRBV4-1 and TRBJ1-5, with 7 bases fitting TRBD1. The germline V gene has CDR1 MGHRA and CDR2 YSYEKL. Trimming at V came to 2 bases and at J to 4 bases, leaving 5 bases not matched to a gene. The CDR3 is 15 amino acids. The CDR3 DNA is TGCGCCAGCAGCCAAATCGACAGGGTGAATCAGCCCCAGCATTTT. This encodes CASSQIDRVNQPQHF.

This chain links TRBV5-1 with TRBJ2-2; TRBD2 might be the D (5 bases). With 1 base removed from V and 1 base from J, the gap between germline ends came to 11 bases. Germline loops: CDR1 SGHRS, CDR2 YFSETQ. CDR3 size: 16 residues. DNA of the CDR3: TGCGCCAGCAGCTTGATGATGGGGAGGAACACCGGGGAGCTGTTTTTT. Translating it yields CASSLMMGRNTGELFF.

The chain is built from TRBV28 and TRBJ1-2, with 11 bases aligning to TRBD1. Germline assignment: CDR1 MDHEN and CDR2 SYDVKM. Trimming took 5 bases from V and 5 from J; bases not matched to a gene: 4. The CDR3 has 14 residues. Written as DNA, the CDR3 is TGTGCCAGCAGTGGACAGGGGGCCAATTATGGCTACACCTTC. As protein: CASSGQGANYGYTF.

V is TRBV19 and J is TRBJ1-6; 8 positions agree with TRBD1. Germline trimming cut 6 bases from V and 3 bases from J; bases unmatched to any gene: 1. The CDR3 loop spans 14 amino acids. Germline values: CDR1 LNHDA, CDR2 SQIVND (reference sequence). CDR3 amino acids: CASSGTGYNSPLHF. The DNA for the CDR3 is TGTGCCAGTAGCGGGACAGGCTATAATTCACCCCTCCACTTT. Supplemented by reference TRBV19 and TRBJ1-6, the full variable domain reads DGGITQSPKYLFRKEGQNVTLSCEQNLNHDAMYWYRQDPGQGLRLIYYSQIVNDFQKGDIAEGYSVSREKKESFPLTVTSAQKNPTAFYLCASSGTGYNSPLHFGNGTRLTVT.

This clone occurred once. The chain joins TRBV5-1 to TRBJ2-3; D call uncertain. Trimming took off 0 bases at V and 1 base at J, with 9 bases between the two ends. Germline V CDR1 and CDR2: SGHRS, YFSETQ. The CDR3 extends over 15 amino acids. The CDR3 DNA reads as TGCGCCAGCAGCTTGGCACAAGGAGGCACAGATACGCAGTATTTT. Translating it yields CASSLAQGGTDTQYF.

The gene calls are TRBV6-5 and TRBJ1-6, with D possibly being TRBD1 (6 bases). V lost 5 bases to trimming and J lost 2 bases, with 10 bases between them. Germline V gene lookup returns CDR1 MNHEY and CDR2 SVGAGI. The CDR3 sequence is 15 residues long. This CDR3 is CASSPWTAYNSPLHF. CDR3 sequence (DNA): TGTGCCAGCAGTCCTTGGACAGCCTATAATTCACCCCTCCACTTT.

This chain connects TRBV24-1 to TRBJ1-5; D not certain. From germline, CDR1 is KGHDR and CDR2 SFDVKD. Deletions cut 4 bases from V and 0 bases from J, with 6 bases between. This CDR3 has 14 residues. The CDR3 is CATSELDSNQPQHF. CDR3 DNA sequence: TGTGCCACCAGTGAACTCGATAGCAATCAGCCCCAGCATTTT.

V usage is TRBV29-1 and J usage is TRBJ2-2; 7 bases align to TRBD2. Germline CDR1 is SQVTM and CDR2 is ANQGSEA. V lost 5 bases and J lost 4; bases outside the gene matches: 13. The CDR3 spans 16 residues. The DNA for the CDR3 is TGCAGCGTTTTAGGGAGGGAATTTGGGGGCACCGGGGAGCTGTTTTTT. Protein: CSVLGREFGGTGELFF.

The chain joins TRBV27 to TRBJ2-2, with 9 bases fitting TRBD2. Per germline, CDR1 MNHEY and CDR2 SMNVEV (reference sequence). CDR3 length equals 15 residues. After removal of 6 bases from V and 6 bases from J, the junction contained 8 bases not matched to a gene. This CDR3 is CASSQTGTSPGELFF. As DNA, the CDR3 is TGTGCCAGCAGCCAGACCGGGACTAGCCCCGGGGAGCTGTTTTTT.

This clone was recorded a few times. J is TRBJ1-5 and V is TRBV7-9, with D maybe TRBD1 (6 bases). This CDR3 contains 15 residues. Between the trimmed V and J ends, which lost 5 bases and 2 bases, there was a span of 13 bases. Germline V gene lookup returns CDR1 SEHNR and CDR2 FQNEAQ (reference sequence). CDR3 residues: CASSDTGKGNQPQHF. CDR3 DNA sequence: TGTGCCAGCAGCGACACAGGGAAGGGCAATCAGCCCCAGCATTTT. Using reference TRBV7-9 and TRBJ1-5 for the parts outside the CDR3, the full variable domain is DTGVSQNPRHKITKRGQNVTFRCDPISEHNRLYWYRQTLGQGPEFLTYFQNEAQLEKSRLLSDRFSAERPKGSFSTLEIQRTEQGDSAMYLCASSDTGKGNQPQHFGDGTRLSIL.

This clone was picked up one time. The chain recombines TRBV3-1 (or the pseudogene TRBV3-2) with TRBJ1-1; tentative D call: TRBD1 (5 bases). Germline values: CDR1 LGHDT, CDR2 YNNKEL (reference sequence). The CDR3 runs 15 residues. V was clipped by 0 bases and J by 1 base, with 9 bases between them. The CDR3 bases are TGTGCCAGCAGCCAAGATCAGGGTCGGAACACTGAAGCTTTCTTT. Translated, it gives CASSQDQGRNTEAFF.

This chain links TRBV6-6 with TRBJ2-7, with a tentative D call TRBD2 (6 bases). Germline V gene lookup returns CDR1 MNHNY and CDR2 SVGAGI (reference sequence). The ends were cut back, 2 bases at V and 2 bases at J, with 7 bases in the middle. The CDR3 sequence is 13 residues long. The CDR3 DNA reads TGTGCCAGCAGTTACGGGGAGGCCTACGAGCAGTACTTC. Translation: CASSYGEAYEQYF.

CDR3: CAWRSSVGLATNEKLFF. CDR3 bases: TGTGCCTGGCGTTCTAGTGTCGGCCTTGCAACTAATGAAAAACTGTTTTTT. The V call is TRBV30, the J call TRBJ1-4; D unresolved. This CDR3 spans 17 amino acids. The V end was cut by 5 bases, the J end by 0 bases, with 19 bases between. CDR1 and CDR2 (germline): GTSNPN, SVGIG (reference sequence).

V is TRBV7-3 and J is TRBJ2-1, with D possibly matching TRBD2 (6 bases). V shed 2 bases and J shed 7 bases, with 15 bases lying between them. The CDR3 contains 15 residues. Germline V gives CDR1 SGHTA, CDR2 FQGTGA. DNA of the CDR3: TGTGCCAGCAGCTTAGGGCGCGGGGCGGGGAATGAGCAGTTCTTC. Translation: CASSLGRGAGNEQFF.

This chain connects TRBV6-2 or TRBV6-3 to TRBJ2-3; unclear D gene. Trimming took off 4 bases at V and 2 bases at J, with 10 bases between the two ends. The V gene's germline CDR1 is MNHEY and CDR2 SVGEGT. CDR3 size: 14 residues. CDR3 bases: TGTGCCAGCAGTTCGTGGCAGGCCACAGATACGCAGTATTTT. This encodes CASSSWQATDTQYF.

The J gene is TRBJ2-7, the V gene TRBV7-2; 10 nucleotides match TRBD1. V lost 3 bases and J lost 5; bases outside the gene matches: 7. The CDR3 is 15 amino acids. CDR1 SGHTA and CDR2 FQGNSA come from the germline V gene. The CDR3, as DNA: TGTGCCAGCAGCTTGCCGGGACAGGGGTACCACGAGCAGTACTTC. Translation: CASSLPGQGYHEQYF.